The 6 T cell receptor beta chains reported below all come from one sample, sequenced in a study of post-analysis software for immune sequencing data. Included in the TCR beta cDNA libraries were unique molecular identifiers. TCRdb reanalysed the PCR reads using MiXCR and keeps one entry per CDR3 protein. The repertoire holds about 430,000 distinct CDR3 sequences, with about 39% as singletons. Findings and caveats of the study: Compared with controls, patients had more of about 5 TRBV segments, including TRBV5-6, TRBV5-1 and TRBV20-1.

Their antigens remain unidentified. Sequenced input: blood. The source is a girl aged 2 to 10 with multiple sclerosis.

The V and J genes are TRBV28 and TRBJ2-1, with TRBD2 matching 7 bases. The CDR3 has 14 residues. J lost 8 bases, V lost 2 bases, and 6 bases had no gene match. CDR1 MDHEN and CDR2 SYDVKM come from the germline V gene. The CDR3 nucleotides read TGTGCCAGCAGTTTAGGTTTGCGGGAGTATGAGCAGTTCTTC. Amino acids: CASSLGLREYEQFF. Together with reference TRBV28 and TRBJ2-1, the CDR3 gives the full variable domain: DVKVTQSSRYLVKRTGEKVFLECVQDMDHENMFWYRQDPGLGLRLIYFSYDVKMKEKGDIPEGYSVSREKKERFSLILESASTNQTSMYLCASSLGLREYEQFFGPGTRLTVL.

The gene calls are TRBV29-1 and TRBJ1-5, with a weak D call TRBD1 (5 bases). The CDR3 is made up of 13 amino acids. Trimming stripped 4 bases from V and 5 bases from J, with 12 bases between. Germline V gene data show CDR1 as SQVTM and CDR2 as ANQGSEA. The CDR3 spells CSVGDSDYQPQHF. The DNA for the CDR3 is TGCAGCGTTGGAGACAGCGATTATCAGCCCCAGCATTTT.

This clonotype was counted a few times. V gene TRBV7-6 combines with J gene TRBJ2-3, with 8 nucleotides matching TRBD1. In germline, CDR1 is SGHVS, CDR2 FNYEAQ. The CDR3 runs 16 residues. Unmatched junction bases numbered 7, after V lost 4 bases and J lost 1 base. The CDR3 region has the DNA TGTGCCAGCAGCTCACGGACAGGGTCACGCACAGATACGCAGTATTTT. It encodes CASSSRTGSRTDTQYF.

This clonotype was recorded once. V and J are TRBV7-9 and TRBJ1-1; 8 positions match TRBD1. This CDR3 is built from 15 residues. V gave up 2 bases and J gave up 1 base; unmatched junction bases: 3. CDR1 and CDR2 from the germline V gene are SEHNR and FQNEAQ (reference sequence). CDR3 in amino acids: CASSLSGTGNTEAFF. For the CDR3, the DNA is TGTGCCAGCAGCTTATCCGGGACAGGGAACACTGAAGCTTTCTTT.

This clonotype was counted only a few times. The chain employs TRBV12-3 or TRBV12-4 and TRBJ2-3, with 10 bases identical to TRBD2. V trimming: 2 bases; J trimming: 2 bases; junction bases outside the gene matches: 4. This CDR3 is built from 16 residues. CDR3 nucleotide sequence: TGTGCCAGCAGTTTATACAGCGGGGGGGCCACAGATACGCAGTATTTT. This gives the protein CASSLYSGGATDTQYF.

This chain links TRBV6-5 with TRBJ2-7, with 9 bases that match TRBD1. Germline values: CDR1 MNHEY, CDR2 SVGAGI. Germline trimming cut 4 bases from V and 7 bases from J; bases unmatched to any gene: 11. The CDR3 totals 15 residues. CDR3 sequence: CASSFRTGAYNEQYF. CDR3 nucleotide sequence: TGTGCCAGCAGTTTCCGGACAGGGGCCTACAATGAGCAGTACTTC.